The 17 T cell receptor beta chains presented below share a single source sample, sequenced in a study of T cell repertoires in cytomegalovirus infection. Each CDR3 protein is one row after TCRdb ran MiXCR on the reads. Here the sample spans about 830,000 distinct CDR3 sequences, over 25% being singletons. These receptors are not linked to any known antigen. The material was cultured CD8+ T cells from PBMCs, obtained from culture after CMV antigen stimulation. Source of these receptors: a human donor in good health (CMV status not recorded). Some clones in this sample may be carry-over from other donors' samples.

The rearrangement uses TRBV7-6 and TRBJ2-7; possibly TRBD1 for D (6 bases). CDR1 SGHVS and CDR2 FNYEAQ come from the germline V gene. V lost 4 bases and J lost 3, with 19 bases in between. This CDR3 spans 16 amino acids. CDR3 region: CASSSTQGTRIYEQYV. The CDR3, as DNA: TGTGCCAGCAGCTCTACCCAGGGGACCCGAATCTACGAGCAGTACGTC.

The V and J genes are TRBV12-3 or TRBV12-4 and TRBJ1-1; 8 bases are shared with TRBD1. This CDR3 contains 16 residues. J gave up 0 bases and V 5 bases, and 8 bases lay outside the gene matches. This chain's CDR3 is CASSQGAGDMNTEAFF. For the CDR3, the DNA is TGTGCCAGCAGTCAGGGGGCAGGGGACATGAACACTGAAGCTTTCTTT.

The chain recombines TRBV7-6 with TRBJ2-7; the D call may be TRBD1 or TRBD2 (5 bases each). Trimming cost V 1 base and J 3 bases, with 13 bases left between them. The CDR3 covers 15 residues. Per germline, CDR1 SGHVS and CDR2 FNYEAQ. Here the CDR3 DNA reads TGTGCCAGCAGCTTAGAGGCCGGGGCCCTCTACGAGCAGTACTTC. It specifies CASSLEAGALYEQYF.

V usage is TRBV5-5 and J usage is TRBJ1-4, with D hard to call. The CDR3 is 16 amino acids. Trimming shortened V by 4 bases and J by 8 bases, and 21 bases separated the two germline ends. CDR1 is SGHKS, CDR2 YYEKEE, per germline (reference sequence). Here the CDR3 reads CASSPPRKRAGEKLFF. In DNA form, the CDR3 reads TGTGCCAGCAGCCCACCCCGTAAGCGGGCTGGAGAAAAACTGTTTTTT.

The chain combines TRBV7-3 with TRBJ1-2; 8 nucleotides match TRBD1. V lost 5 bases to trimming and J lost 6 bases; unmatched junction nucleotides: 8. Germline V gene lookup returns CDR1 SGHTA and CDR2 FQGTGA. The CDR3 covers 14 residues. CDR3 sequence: CASSPGQGVNGYTF. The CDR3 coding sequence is TGTGCCAGCAGCCCCGGACAGGGAGTAAATGGCTACACCTTC. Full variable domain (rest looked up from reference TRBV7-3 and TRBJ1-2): GAGVSQTPSNKVTEKGKYVELRCDPISGHTALYWYRQSLGQGPEFLIYFQGTGAADDSGLPNDRFFAVRPEGSVSTLKIQRTERGDSAVYLCASSPGQGVNGYTFGSGTRLTVV.

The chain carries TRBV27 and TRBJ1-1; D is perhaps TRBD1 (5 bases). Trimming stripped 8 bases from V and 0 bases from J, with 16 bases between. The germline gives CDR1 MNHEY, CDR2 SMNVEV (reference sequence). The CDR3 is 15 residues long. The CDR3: CASRRGDYMNTEAFF. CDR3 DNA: TGTGCCAGCCGTCGGGGCGACTATATGAACACTGAAGCTTTCTTT.

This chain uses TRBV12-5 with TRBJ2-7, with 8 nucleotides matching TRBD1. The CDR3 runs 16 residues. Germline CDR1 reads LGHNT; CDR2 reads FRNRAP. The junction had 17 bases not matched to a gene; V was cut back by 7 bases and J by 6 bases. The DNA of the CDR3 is TGTGCTAGTGCCCTGTCAGGGGGCCAGTACCTCCTCGAGCAGTACTTC. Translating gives CASALSGGQYLLEQYF.

The CDR3 reads CASSPSRRAANTGELFF. CDR3 DNA: TGTGCCAGCTCACCCTCACGACGGGCAGCAAACACCGGGGAGCTGTTTTTT. The gene calls are TRBV18 and TRBJ2-2; D remains ambiguous. Germline CDR1 reads KGHSH; CDR2 reads LQKENI. Trimming pared 3 bases from V and 2 bases from J, leaving 16 bases between. This CDR3 contains 17 residues. Together with reference TRBV18 and TRBJ2-2, the CDR3 gives the full variable domain: NAGVMQNPRHLVRRRGQEARLRCSPMKGHSHVYWYRQLPEEGLKFMVYLQKENIIDESGMPKERFSAEFPKEGPSILRIQQVVRGDSAAYFCASSPSRRAANTGELFFGEGSRLTVL.

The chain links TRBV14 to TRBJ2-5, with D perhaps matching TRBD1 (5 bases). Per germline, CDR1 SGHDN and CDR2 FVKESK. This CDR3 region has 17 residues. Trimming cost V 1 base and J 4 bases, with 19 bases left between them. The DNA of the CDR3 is TGTGCCAGCAGCCAAGCCTTCATGGGGCCCGGCGGAGAGACCCAGTACTTC. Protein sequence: CASSQAFMGPGGETQYF. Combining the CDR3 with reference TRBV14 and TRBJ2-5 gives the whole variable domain EAGVTQFPSHSVIEKGQTVTLRCDPISGHDNLYWYRRVMGKEIKFLLHFVKESKQDESGMPNNRFLAERTGGTYSTLKVQPAELEDSGVYFCASSQAFMGPGGETQYFGPGTRLLVL.

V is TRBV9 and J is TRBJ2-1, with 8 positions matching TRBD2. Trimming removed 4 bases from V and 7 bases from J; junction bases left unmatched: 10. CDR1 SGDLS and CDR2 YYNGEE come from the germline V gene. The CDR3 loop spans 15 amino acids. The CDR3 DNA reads TGTGCCAGCAGCCCGGGACTAGAGCTAGGGAATGAGCAGTTCTTC. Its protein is CASSPGLELGNEQFF. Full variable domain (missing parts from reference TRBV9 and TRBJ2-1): DSGVTQTPKHLITATGQRVTLRCSPRSGDLSVYWYQQSLDQGLQFLIQYYNGEERAKGNILERFSAQQFPDLHSELNLSSLELGDSALYFCASSPGLELGNEQFFGPGTRLTVL.

CDR3 in amino acids: CASSLITDTEAFF. CDR3 coding DNA: TGTGCCAGCAGCTTAATTACAGACACTGAAGCTTTCTTT. This rearrangement joins TRBV7-9 to TRBJ1-1; D is undetermined. This CDR3 is 13 amino acids long. Trimming took off 2 bases at V and 3 bases at J, with 7 bases between the two ends. The V gene's germline CDR1 is SEHNR and CDR2 FQNEAQ (reference sequence). The full variable domain, with the rest looked up from reference TRBV7-9 and TRBJ1-1, is DTGVSQNPRHKITKRGQNVTFRCDPISEHNRLYWYRQTLGQGPEFLTYFQNEAQLEKSRLLSDRFSAERPKGSFSTLEIQRTEQGDSAMYLCASSLITDTEAFFGQGTRLTVV.

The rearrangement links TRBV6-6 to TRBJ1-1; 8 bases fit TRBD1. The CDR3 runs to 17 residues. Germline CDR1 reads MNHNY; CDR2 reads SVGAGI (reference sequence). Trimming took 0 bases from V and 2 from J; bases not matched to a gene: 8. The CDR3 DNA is TGTGCCAGCAGTTACTCGGCCGCAGGGGGCATAAACACTGAAGCTTTCTTT. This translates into CASSYSAAGGINTEAFF.

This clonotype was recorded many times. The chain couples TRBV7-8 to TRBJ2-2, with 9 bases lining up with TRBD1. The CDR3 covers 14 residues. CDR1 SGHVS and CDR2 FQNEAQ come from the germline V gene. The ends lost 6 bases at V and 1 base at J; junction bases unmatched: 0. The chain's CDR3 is CASRDRGNTGELFF. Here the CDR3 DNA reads TGTGCCAGCAGGGACAGGGGGAACACCGGGGAGCTGTTTTTT.

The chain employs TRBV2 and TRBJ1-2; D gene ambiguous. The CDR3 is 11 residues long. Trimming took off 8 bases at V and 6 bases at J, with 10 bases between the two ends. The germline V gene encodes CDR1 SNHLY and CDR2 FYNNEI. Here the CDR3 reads CASVLGDGYTF. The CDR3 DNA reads TGTGCCAGCGTTCTGGGAGATGGCTACACCTTC. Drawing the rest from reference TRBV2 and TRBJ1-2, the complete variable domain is EPEVTQTPSHQVTQMGQEVILRCVPISNHLYFYWYRQILGQKVEFLVSFYNNEISEKSEIFDDQFSVERPDGSNFTLKIRSTKLEDSAMYFCASVLGDGYTFGSGTRLTVV.

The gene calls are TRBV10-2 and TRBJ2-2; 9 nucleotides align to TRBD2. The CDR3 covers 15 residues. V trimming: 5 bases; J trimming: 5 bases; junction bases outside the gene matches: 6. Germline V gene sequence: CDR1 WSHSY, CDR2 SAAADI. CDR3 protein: CASSPGTSITGELFF. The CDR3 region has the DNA TGCGCCAGCAGTCCCGGGACTAGCATAACCGGGGAGCTGTTTTTT.

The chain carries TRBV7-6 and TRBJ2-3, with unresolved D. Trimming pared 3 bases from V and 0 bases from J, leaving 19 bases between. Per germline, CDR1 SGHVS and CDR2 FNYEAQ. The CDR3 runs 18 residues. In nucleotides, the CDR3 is TGTGCCAGCAGCTTTCGGGCCCCTCGGCCCTCTAGCACAGATACGCAGTATTTT. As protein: CASSFRAPRPSSTDTQYF.

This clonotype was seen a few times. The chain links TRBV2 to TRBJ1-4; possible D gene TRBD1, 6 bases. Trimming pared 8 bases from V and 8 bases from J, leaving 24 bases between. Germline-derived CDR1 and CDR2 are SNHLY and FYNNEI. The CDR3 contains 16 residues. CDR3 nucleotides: TGTGCCAGCCGAACACCCCAGGGGTACGGTAGGGAAAAACTGTTTTTT. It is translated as CASRTPQGYGREKLFF.